Presented here are 16 T cell receptor beta chains from one specimen sequenced in a study of cytomegalovirus exposure and HLA in healthy donors. The data were produced by immunoSEQ multiplex PCR, yet TCRdb's version contains in-frame clones alone and is incomplete. Of roughly 150,000 clones detected, 86% appear once; the ten largest clones hold around 2.3%. The sample consisted of PBMCs. Receptor source: a woman in her late teens or twenties in good health and CMV-seronegative.

This clone was seen more than once but under ten times. The CDR3 reads CASRLGTDYGYTF. The CDR3 DNA reads as TGTGCCAGCAGACTCGGGACAGACTATGGCTACACCTTC. The V and J genes are TRBV6-5 and TRBJ1-2, with TRBD1 matching over 7 bases. The V and J ends lost 6 bases and 3 bases, in that order; junction bases with no gene match: 4. CDR1 MNHEY and CDR2 SVGAGI come from the germline V gene. This CDR3 spans 13 amino acids.

J is TRBJ2-3 and V is TRBV6-5, with D unclear. Germline CDR1 reads MNHEY; CDR2 reads SVGAGI. Between the trimmed V and J ends, which lost 2 bases and 6 bases, there was a span of 12 bases. CDR3 length: 14 residues. CDR3 sequence reads: CASSYGGPLDTQYF. CDR3 DNA sequence: TGTGCCAGCAGTTACGGTGGCCCGCTTGATACGCAGTATTTT.

The chain uses TRBV14 and TRBJ2-7; 7 positions agree with TRBD1. Trimming removed 2 bases from V and 0 bases from J; junction bases left unmatched: 1. The CDR3 is 14 residues long. Germline-derived CDR1 and CDR2 are SGHDN and FVKESK. CDR3: CASSQWDSSYEQYF. CDR3 DNA sequence: TGTGCCAGCAGCCAATGGGACAGCTCCTACGAGCAGTACTTC.

The chain combines TRBV5-1 with TRBJ2-2; 7 bases align to TRBD1. Germline CDR1 is SGHRS and CDR2 is YFSETQ. V lost 1 base to trimming and J lost 5 bases; unmatched junction nucleotides: 5. This CDR3 has 15 residues. CDR3 DNA: TGCGCCAGCAGCTTGACAGGGGAACTAACCGGGGAGCTGTTTTTT. Translating gives CASSLTGELTGELFF.

As concerns this clone: A junction boundary mismatches the germline segment, possibly from a read error. V and J are TRBV6-5 and TRBJ1-2; D remains ambiguous. CDR3 length: 14 amino acids. Germline V gives CDR1 MNHEY, CDR2 SVGAGI. The CDR3 DNA reads as TGTGCCAGCAGTTACTCGATGTCTAAATATGGCTACACCTTC. It codes for CASSYSMSKYGYTF.

The J gene is TRBJ1-1, the V gene TRBV2; no reliable D call. V lost 10 bases, J lost 3 bases, and 18 bases lay in between. The germline V gene encodes CDR1 SNHLY and CDR2 FYNNEI. CDR3 length: 14 residues. CDR3: CATKAGLKDTEAFF. CDR3 sequence (DNA): TGTGCCACCAAAGCGGGATTGAAGGACACTGAAGCTTTCTTT.

The chain carries TRBV9 and TRBJ1-2, with a weak D call TRBD1 (6 bases). Trimming cost V 4 bases and J 5 bases, with 12 bases left between them. Germline V gene lookup returns CDR1 SGDLS and CDR2 YYNGEE. CDR3 length: 13 residues. In DNA form, the CDR3 reads TGTGCCAGCAGCACCCGACAGGATTATGGCTACACCTTC. This encodes CASSTRQDYGYTF.

This clone was seen more than once but under ten times. The CDR3 DNA follows: TGTGCCAGCAGACCCCCGGGACTAGAGGGCAATGAGCAGTTCTTC. Amino acid sequence: CASRPPGLEGNEQFF. The chain links TRBV6-1 to TRBJ2-1; TRBD2 aligns across 8 bases. The junction had 10 bases not matched to a gene; V was cut back by 6 bases and J by 6 bases. The germline gives CDR1 MNHNS, CDR2 SASEGT. CDR3 length: 15 residues.

The chain joins TRBV19 to TRBJ1-4; TRBD1 aligns across 7 bases. V was clipped by 6 bases and J by 2 bases; unmatched bases: 6. This CDR3 contains 15 residues. CDR1 LNHDA and CDR2 SQIVND come from the germline V gene (reference sequence). The CDR3 DNA sequence: TGTGCCAGTAGGGCTACAGGGGCCACTAATGAAAAACTGTTTTTT. As protein: CASRATGATNEKLFF.

The V call is TRBV4-3, the J call TRBJ1-4; D unresolved. The CDR3 length is 14 residues. From germline, CDR1 is LGHNA and CDR2 YSLEER. Deletions cut 1 base from V and 4 bases from J, with 7 bases between. CDR3 DNA: TGCGCCAGCAGCCAAGTAGCCAGTAATGAAAAACTGTTTTTT. This encodes CASSQVASNEKLFF.

The chain has TRBV6-5 and TRBJ1-5; possible D gene TRBD1, 5 bases. In germline, CDR1 is MNHEY, CDR2 SVGAGI. V lost 0 bases and J 6 bases, leaving 12 bases between the germline ends. The CDR3 loop spans 15 amino acids. The chain's CDR3 is CASSYSGQAGQPQHF. DNA of the CDR3: TGTGCCAGCAGTTACTCGGGGCAGGCTGGTCAGCCCCAGCATTTT.

V and J are TRBV4-1 and TRBJ1-3; 9 nucleotides match TRBD1. The length of the CDR3 is 18 residues. The ends lost 2 bases at V and 1 base at J; junction bases unmatched: 9. Germline V gene data show CDR1 as MGHRA and CDR2 as YSYEKL. CDR3 sequence (DNA): TGCGCCAGCAGCCAAACCGGGACAGGGAAAACTTCTGGAAACACCATATATTTT. It specifies CASSQTGTGKTSGNTIYF.

The rearrangement links TRBV5-1 to TRBJ2-7; 14 bases line up with TRBD2. Germline CDR1 reads SGHRS; CDR2 reads YFSETQ. Losses at the gene ends were 5 bases for V and 5 bases for J; bases not matched to a gene: 9. This CDR3 region has 16 residues. As DNA, the CDR3 is TGCGCCAGCAGTTCGGGACTAGCGGGAGCCCCCCACGAGCAGTACTTC. Translated: CASSSGLAGAPHEQYF.

The chain employs TRBV5-4 and TRBJ2-1, with 8 positions matching TRBD2. V dropped 5 bases and J dropped 2; count of bases not matched to a gene: 6. From germline, CDR1 is SGHNT and CDR2 YYREEE (reference sequence). The CDR3 runs to 15 residues. CDR3 sequence (DNA): TGTGCCAGCAGTCGAGCGGGAGCCACCTACAATGAGCAGTTCTTC. Residues: CASSRAGATYNEQFF.

The rearrangement uses TRBV28 and TRBJ2-1; 8 bases are shared with TRBD1. CDR3 length: 14 amino acids. Germline V gene data show CDR1 as MDHEN and CDR2 as SYDVKM. The ends lost 3 bases at V and 5 bases at J; junction bases unmatched: 3. The CDR3, as DNA: TGTGCCAGCAGTTTCCGGGACAGGAACAATGAGCAGTTCTTC. Its protein product is CASSFRDRNNEQFF.

This clone was found a few times. V is TRBV5-6 and J is TRBJ1-2; D uncertain. The CDR3 is 13 residues long. Per germline, CDR1 SGHDT and CDR2 YYEEEE. Between the trimmed V and J ends, which lost 6 bases and 4 bases, there was a span of 13 bases. The CDR3 DNA sequence: TGTGCCAGCAAAGGTCAGCTAGTCTATGGCTACACCTTC. As protein: CASKGQLVYGYTF.